What follows are 19 T cell receptor beta chains derived from one specimen sequenced in a study of OX40 agonist ivuxolimab in advanced cancers. Sequencing used immunoSEQ multiplex PCR; TCRdb keeps in-frame clones, though not all of them. The sample includes some 80,000 clones, 94% of them seen just once. This sample comprised CD4+ or CD8+ T cells sorted from blood, obtained in a trial of the OX40 agonist ivuxolimab. These receptors were collected from an adult with an advanced solid tumor such as melanoma, head and neck, liver or kidney cancer.

The gene calls are TRBV7-6 and TRBJ1-1, with D perhaps matching TRBD1 (6 bases). Germline V gene sequence: CDR1 SGHVS, CDR2 FNYEAQ. The V end lost 5 bases, the J end lost 7 bases, and 14 bases lay between the germline ends. The CDR3 is 13 amino acids. The CDR3 DNA is TGTGCCAGCAGCCCGGGGGGGGCAGGTGAAGCTTTCTTT. Translated: CASSPGGAGEAFF.

The J gene is TRBJ1-5, the V gene TRBV19; D might be TRBD1 (6 bases). V lost 2 bases, J lost 6 bases, and 14 bases lay in between. Germline V CDR1 and CDR2: LNHDA, SQIVND (reference sequence). This CDR3 is built from 15 residues. This chain's CDR3 is CASSIWGPKGQPQHF. CDR3 nucleotide sequence: TGTGCCAGTAGTATATGGGGGCCGAAAGGTCAGCCCCAGCATTTT.

This clone is a singleton in its sample. The chain carries TRBV29-1 and TRBJ2-7; the D gene is possibly TRBD1 (5 bases). Between the trimmed V and J ends, which lost 6 bases and 4 bases, there was a span of 19 bases. Germline loops: CDR1 SQVTM, CDR2 ANQGSEA. There are 14 residues in the CDR3. The chain's CDR3 is CSVTVISPPYEQYF. The CDR3 bases are TGCAGCGTGACAGTAATTTCCCCGCCTTACGAGCAGTACTTC.

The chain has TRBV2 and TRBJ2-3; TRBD2 aligns across 8 bases. Germline V CDR1 and CDR2: SNHLY, FYNNEI. The CDR3 loop spans 13 amino acids. J was trimmed by 3 bases and V by 9 bases; bases with no gene match: 5. The CDR3 loop reads CASSGIGTDTQYF. In nucleotides, the CDR3 is TGTGCCAGTAGCGGGATTGGGACAGATACGCAGTATTTT.

This clone was detected once. The chain employs TRBV2 and TRBJ2-1; TRBD2 aligns across 11 bases. CDR3 length: 15 amino acids. The V segment lost 5 bases and the J segment 6 bases; nucleotides outside the gene matches: 6. Per germline, CDR1 SNHLY and CDR2 FYNNEI. Here the CDR3 reads CASSLLAGVRNEQFF. The CDR3 region has the DNA TGTGCCAGCAGTTTACTAGCGGGAGTGCGCAATGAGCAGTTCTTC.

The V and J genes are TRBV6-1 and TRBJ1-1; tentative D call: TRBD1 (5 bases). The germline V and J ends were trimmed by 1 base and 8 bases, with 17 bases remaining between them. The CDR3 totals 15 residues. CDR1 is MNHNS and CDR2 is SASEGT in the germline V gene. This CDR3 is CASSEVVWAGLEAFF. The CDR3 DNA reads TGTGCCAGCAGTGAAGTAGTATGGGCAGGGTTAGAAGCTTTCTTT.

The chain employs TRBV5-1 and TRBJ2-5, with D perhaps assigned TRBD1 or TRBD2 (5 bases each). Trimming took off 0 bases at V and 5 bases at J, with 11 bases between the two ends. Per the germline V gene, CDR1 is SGHRS and CDR2 is YFSETQ. The length of the CDR3 is 14 residues. This CDR3 is CASSLDGGAETQYF. CDR3 bases: TGCGCCAGCAGCTTGGATGGGGGTGCGGAGACCCAGTACTTC.

In this sample, this clone turned up a few times. This chain uses TRBV5-4 with TRBJ1-1; no reliable D call. The CDR3 is 11 amino acids. V was clipped by 1 base and J by 2 bases, with 0 bases between them. Germline loops: CDR1 SGHNT, CDR2 YYREEE (reference sequence). CDR3 sequence reads: CASSLNTEAFF. DNA of the CDR3: TGTGCCAGCAGCTTGAACACTGAAGCTTTCTTT.

The V and J genes are TRBV2 and TRBJ1-3, with 7 bases identical to TRBD1. Germline V gene sequence: CDR1 SNHLY, CDR2 FYNNEI. Trimming cost V 5 bases and J 5 bases; bases outside gene matches: 3. The CDR3 has 13 residues. In DNA form, the CDR3 reads TGTGCCAGCAGTAGGGACAGTCGAAACACCATATATTTT. It encodes CASSRDSRNTIYF.

This sequence joins TRBV27 and TRBJ2-7, with D unclear. The ends were cut back, 0 bases at V and 5 bases at J, with 8 bases in the middle. The V gene's germline CDR1 is MNHEY and CDR2 SMNVEV (reference sequence). The CDR3 has 13 residues. CDR3 nucleotide sequence: TGTGCCAGCAGTTTATCCACACCAAACGAGCAGTACTTC. Protein sequence: CASSLSTPNEQYF.

V usage is TRBV27 and J usage is TRBJ1-1, with 7 bases lining up with TRBD1. This CDR3 has 14 amino acids. V lost 3 bases and J lost 4; bases outside the gene matches: 5. Per the germline V gene, CDR1 is MNHEY and CDR2 is SMNVEV (reference sequence). CDR3 region: CASSFSTGPTEAFF. CDR3 sequence (DNA): TGTGCCAGCAGTTTTTCGACAGGGCCCACTGAAGCTTTCTTT.

CDR3 protein: CASTRLGGRIYEQYF. The DNA of the CDR3 is TGTGCCAGCACCAGATTGGGGGGGCGCATCTACGAGCAGTACTTC. This sequence joins TRBV27 and TRBJ2-7; tentatively, D is TRBD2 (7 bases). CDR1 and CDR2 (germline): MNHEY, SMNVEV (reference sequence). The CDR3 extends over 15 amino acids. V shed 7 bases and J shed 3 bases, with 19 bases lying between them.

The chain is built from TRBV7-3 and TRBJ2-2; the match to TRBD1 covers 7 bases. The CDR3 contains 16 residues. Germline V CDR1 and CDR2: SGHTA, FQGTGA. The trim removed 5 bases at V and 4 bases at J, leaving 10 bases unmatched. The CDR3 loop reads CASSQPDRRGTGELFF. CDR3 nucleotide sequence: TGTGCCAGCAGCCAACCGGACAGGCGAGGCACCGGGGAGCTGTTTTTT.

The chain couples TRBV6-5 to TRBJ1-2; no reliable D call. This CDR3 spans 12 amino acids. CDR1 and CDR2 (germline): MNHEY, SVGAGI. V gave up 6 bases and J gave up 2 bases, with 7 bases separating them. For the CDR3, the DNA is TGTGCCAGCAGCCAGGACAACTATGGCTACACCTTC. This encodes CASSQDNYGYTF.

This chain connects TRBV4-1 to TRBJ2-4, with TRBD1 matching 9 bases. V lost 1 base, J lost 7 bases, and 11 bases stayed unmatched. Germline CDR1 MGHRA, CDR2 YSYEKL. CDR3 length equals 17 residues. CDR3 sequence (DNA): TGCGCCAGCAGCCAAGGCCCACAGGGGGCTTTGGTGAACATTCAGTACTTC. Residues: CASSQGPQGALVNIQYF.

The chain employs TRBV7-9 and TRBJ2-7; TRBD2 matches 12 bases. Looked up from germline, CDR1 is SEHNR and CDR2 is FQNEAQ (reference sequence). With V trimmed by 5 bases and J by 6 bases, 5 bases remained unmatched. The CDR3 consists of 14 residues. This chain's CDR3 is CASSLTSGRLEQYF. Here the CDR3 DNA reads TGTGCCAGCAGCCTAACTAGCGGGAGGCTCGAGCAGTACTTC.

The gene calls are TRBV5-4 and TRBJ1-2; 8 nucleotides match TRBD1. CDR3 size: 14 residues. CDR1 and CDR2 from the germline V gene are SGHNT and YYREEE (reference sequence). J was trimmed by 4 bases and V by 0 bases; bases with no gene match: 2. The CDR3 sequence: CASSLETGVYGYTF. The CDR3 DNA sequence: TGTGCCAGCAGCTTGGAGACAGGGGTCTATGGCTACACCTTC.

The chain is built from TRBV5-6 and TRBJ1-5; no clear D. The V end was cut by 0 bases, the J end by 4 bases, with 8 bases between. The germline V gene encodes CDR1 SGHDT and CDR2 YYEEEE. The CDR3 loop spans 14 amino acids. The CDR3 loop is CASSLGAGNQPQHF. The CDR3 coding sequence is TGTGCCAGCAGCTTGGGCGCGGGGAATCAGCCCCAGCATTTT.

V usage is TRBV7-2 and J usage is TRBJ2-1, with TRBD2 matching 8 bases. After removal of 5 bases from V and 9 bases from J, the junction contained 3 bases not matched to a gene. CDR3 length equals 12 residues. Germline assignment: CDR1 SGHTA and CDR2 FQGNSA. The CDR3 coding sequence is TGTGCCAGCAGCATCGGGGGGGCTGAGCAGTTCTTC. It encodes CASSIGGAEQFF.